These 9 T cell receptor beta chains originate from one sample sequenced in a study of blood T cell repertoires in COVID-19. The data were produced by immunoSEQ multiplex PCR, yet TCRdb's version contains in-frame clones alone and is incomplete. The sample yields roughly 49,000 clones, 75% to 90% seen once. The sequenced sample consisted of peripheral blood. The receptors were sampled from a man aged 60 to 69 with active COVID-19.

The V call is TRBV5-4, the J call TRBJ1-5, with a possible D match to TRBD1 (6 bases). This CDR3 comprises 14 residues. Germline loops: CDR1 SGHNT, CDR2 YYREEE (reference sequence). V was trimmed by 2 bases and J by 1 base, leaving 7 bases between them. DNA of the CDR3: TGTGCCAGCAGCTTCCAGGGGAGCAATCAGCCCCAGCATTTT. Encoded protein: CASSFQGSNQPQHF.

The genes are TRBV29-1 and TRBJ2-1; TRBD2 matches 11 bases. V lost 7 bases and J lost 7; bases outside the gene matches: 6. CDR1 is SQVTM, CDR2 ANQGSEA, per germline. This CDR3 is 13 amino acids long. The CDR3 DNA is TGCAGCGCGGGAGGACTAGCGGGTAATGAGCAGTTCTTC. It codes for CSAGGLAGNEQFF.

CDR3 sequence reads: CASSQGEGLRSYEQYF. In nucleotides, the CDR3 is TGCGCCAGCAGCCAAGGGGAGGGCTTGAGGTCCTACGAGCAGTACTTC. This chain connects TRBV4-1 to TRBJ2-7; 7 nucleotides line up with TRBD2. The CDR3 totals 16 residues. Germline values: CDR1 MGHRA, CDR2 YSYEKL. V shed 1 base and J 1 base; nucleotides not matched to a gene: 7.

The rearrangement uses TRBV7-3 and TRBJ2-1; 7 bases line up with TRBD2. Germline V gene sequence: CDR1 SGHTA, CDR2 FQGTGA. Trimming at V came to 5 bases and at J to 1 base, leaving 8 bases not matched to a gene. CDR3 length: 16 residues. This CDR3 is CASSPVAGPSYNEQFF. Here the CDR3 DNA reads TGTGCCAGCAGCCCGGTAGCGGGCCCATCCTACAATGAGCAGTTCTTC.

The rearrangement uses TRBV30 and TRBJ1-5, with D perhaps matching TRBD1 (5 bases). The CDR3 contains 14 residues. The V gene's germline CDR1 is GTSNPN and CDR2 SVGIG (reference sequence). V was trimmed by 2 bases and J by 6 bases, leaving 14 bases between them. This CDR3 reads CAWSPPGGVQPQHF. The CDR3 bases are TGTGCCTGGAGTCCCCCGGGGGGGGTTCAGCCCCAGCATTTT.

This clone was picked up one time. The chain uses TRBV9 and TRBJ2-2; TRBD2 aligns across 8 bases. CDR1 and CDR2 (germline): SGDLS, YYNGEE. Unmatched junction bases numbered 10, after V lost 3 bases and J lost 6 bases. This CDR3 comprises 16 residues. The CDR3: CASSAGLVTDPGELFF. The CDR3 DNA reads as TGTGCCAGCAGCGCGGGACTAGTCACCGACCCCGGGGAGCTGTTTTTT.

The V call is TRBV14, the J call TRBJ2-7; no clear D. The CDR3 loop spans 11 amino acids. Trimming pared 3 bases from V and 4 bases from J, leaving 4 bases between. The germline gives CDR1 SGHDN, CDR2 FVKESK. The CDR3 nucleotides read TGTGCCAGCAGCCACCTGTACGAGCAGTACTTC. Encoded protein: CASSHLYEQYF.

This rearrangement joins TRBV11-2 to TRBJ2-3; no clear D. Germline V gives CDR1 SGHAT, CDR2 FQNNGV. Trimming left V 6 bases short and J 2 bases short, with 9 bases between. This CDR3 is 13 amino acids long. The CDR3 nucleotides are TGTGCCAGCAGTCCCCAGGCCACAGATACGCAGTATTTT. Its protein product is CASSPQATDTQYF.

CDR3 sequence reads: CASSLGQGASGANVLTF. DNA for the CDR3: TGTGCCAGCAGCTTGGGACAGGGGGCCTCTGGGGCCAACGTCCTGACTTTC. This chain uses TRBV7-2 with TRBJ2-6; 12 bases line up with TRBD1. This CDR3 has 17 residues. With V trimmed by 3 bases and J by 0 bases, 0 bases remained unmatched. CDR1 is SGHTA, CDR2 FQGNSA, per germline.